This T cell receptor beta chain came from a study of blood T cell repertoires in COVID-19. For the study at large: The United States, Italy and Spain provided the acute and convalescent COVID-19 samples.

From germline, CDR1 is SGHVS and CDR2 FQNEAQ. The CDR3 has 15 amino acids. Trimming took off 2 bases at V and 8 bases at J, with 18 bases between the two ends. Clones were sequenced by immunoSEQ multiplex PCR, and TCRdb holds only the in-frame ones, with some missing. The top ten clones hold 5% to 6.5% of a sample with more than 65,000 clones, 87% of them seen once. The TCR originated in a woman between 50 and 59 years old with acute or convalescent COVID-19. Sequenced sample: peripheral blood. The chain combines TRBV7-8 with TRBJ1-2; weak D call: TRBD1 (5 bases). The DNA for the CDR3 is TGTGCCAGCAGCTTATTTTCTTCCGGACACCGAGGCTACACCTTC. This gives the protein CASSLFSSGHRGYTF.